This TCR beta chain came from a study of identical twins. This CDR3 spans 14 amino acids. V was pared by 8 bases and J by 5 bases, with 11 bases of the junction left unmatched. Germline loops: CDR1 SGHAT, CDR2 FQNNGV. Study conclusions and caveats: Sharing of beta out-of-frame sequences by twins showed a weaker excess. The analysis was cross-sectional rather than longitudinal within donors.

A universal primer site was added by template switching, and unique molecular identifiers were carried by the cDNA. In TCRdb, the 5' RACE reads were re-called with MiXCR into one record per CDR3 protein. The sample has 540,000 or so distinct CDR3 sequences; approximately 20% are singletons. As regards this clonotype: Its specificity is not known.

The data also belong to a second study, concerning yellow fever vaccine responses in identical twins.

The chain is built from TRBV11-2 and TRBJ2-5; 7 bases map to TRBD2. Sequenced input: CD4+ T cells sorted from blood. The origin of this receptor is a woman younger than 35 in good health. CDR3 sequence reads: CASGPRAGWETQYF. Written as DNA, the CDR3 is TGTGCCAGCGGGCCGAGAGCGGGGTGGGAGACCCAGTACTTC.